The 12 T cell receptor beta chains below were found in one sample sequenced in a study of blood T cell repertoires in COVID-19. Data came from immunoSEQ multiplex PCR; TCRdb stores just in-frame clones and leaves some out. The sample shows about 82,000 clones, more than 75% of them seen only once. Material: peripheral blood. Source of these receptors: a man aged 50 or older with active or convalescent COVID-19.

The gene calls are TRBV5-1 and TRBJ2-1; 13 bases align to TRBD2. Germline V gene data show CDR1 as SGHRS and CDR2 as YFSETQ. The CDR3 length is 17 residues. With V trimmed by 2 bases and J by 10 bases, 12 bases remained unmatched. The CDR3 bases are TGCGCCAGCAGCTTAGCCCTTACTAGCGGGGGGGCTAGGGAGCAGTTCTTC. This gives the protein CASSLALTSGGAREQFF. Full variable domain (missing parts from reference TRBV5-1 and TRBJ2-1): KAGVTQTPRYLIKTRGQQVTLSCSPISGHRSVSWYQQTPGQGLQFLFEYFSETQRNKGNFPGRFSGRQFSNSRSEMNVSTLELGDSALYLCASSLALTSGGAREQFFGPGTRLTVL.

About this clone: Other DNA sequences from this sample encode an identical CDR3 as well. The genes are TRBV28 and TRBJ2-5, with 8 bases identical to TRBD2. The CDR3 consists of 15 residues. V trimming: 6 bases; J trimming: 1 base; junction bases outside the gene matches: 7. Germline V gene sequence: CDR1 MDHEN, CDR2 SYDVKM. Here the CDR3 DNA reads TGTGCCAGCAGGCCGGGGGCGGGGGGCCAAGAGACCCAGTACTTC. Translated: CASRPGAGGQETQYF.

This chain uses TRBV9 with TRBJ1-2, with 7 bases aligning to TRBD1. Germline lookup yields CDR1 SGDLS and CDR2 YYNGEE. The CDR3 is 15 amino acids. Unmatched junction bases numbered 4, after V lost 0 bases and J lost 2 bases. In DNA, the CDR3 is TGTGCCAGCAGCGTAGCTACAGGGGTCAACTATGGCTACACCTTC. Protein sequence: CASSVATGVNYGYTF.

About this clone itself: Germline and junction disagree at one end, which may indicate a read error. The chain combines TRBV19 with TRBJ1-5; D might be TRBD1 (6 bases). Germline V gene data show CDR1 as LNHDA and CDR2 as SQIVND (reference sequence). The CDR3 sequence is 16 residues long. This CDR3 reads CASSQDSVSGNRPQHF. In DNA, the CDR3 is TGTGCCAGTAGCCAGGACAGCGTCTCAGGCAATCGGCCCCAGCATTTT.

The chain uses TRBV24-1 and TRBJ1-4; 8 bases fit TRBD1. The CDR3 contains 14 residues. With 10 bases clipped from V and 6 bases from J, the junction kept 9 bases outside the gene matches. Germline V gene data show CDR1 as KGHDR and CDR2 as SFDVKD. CDR3 sequence: CATRGGTGDEKLFF. The CDR3 coding sequence is TGTGCCACGCGGGGCGGGACAGGCGATGAAAAACTGTTTTTT.

This clone was recorded only once. The J gene is TRBJ2-5, the V gene TRBV5-6; D possibly corresponds to TRBD1 (6 bases). This CDR3 is 15 amino acids long. V lost 0 bases and J lost 0, with 9 bases in between. Germline CDR1 is SGHDT and CDR2 is YYEEEE. CDR3 DNA: TGTGCCAGCAGCTTGGGGGACACCGACCAAGAGACCCAGTACTTC. This codes for CASSLGDTDQETQYF.

The chain couples TRBV5-1 to TRBJ2-3; 14 bases map to TRBD2. The CDR3 contains 15 residues. Trimming at V came to 4 bases and at J to 6 bases, leaving 4 bases not matched to a gene. The V gene's germline CDR1 is SGHRS and CDR2 YFSETQ. CDR3 coding DNA: TGCGCCAGCAGCAAGACTAGCGGGGGGGCGGATACGCAGTATTTT. Its protein product is CASSKTSGGADTQYF.

The J gene is TRBJ2-4, the V gene TRBV10-1; 9 bases are shared with TRBD1. Germline values: CDR1 WNHNN, CDR2 SYGVQD (reference sequence). CDR3 length: 21 amino acids. Losses at the gene ends were 3 bases for V and 1 base for J; bases not matched to a gene: 19. The CDR3 DNA reads as TGCGCCAGCAGTGAAGGCTTCTTGGGACAGGGAGGCCTAGTCGCCAAAAACATTCAGTACTTC. Its protein is CASSEGFLGQGGLVAKNIQYF.

The table lists this clone with a count of one. The rearrangement links TRBV29-1 to TRBJ1-5, with D perhaps matching TRBD1 (6 bases). Germline CDR1 SQVTM, CDR2 ANQGSEA. This CDR3 has 13 amino acids. The V and J ends lost 4 bases and 5 bases respectively, with 12 bases between them. CDR3 nucleotides: TGCAGCGTTGTACAGGGACGGGATCAGCCCCAGCATTTT. Translating gives CSVVQGRDQPQHF.

This rearrangement joins TRBV19 to TRBJ1-6, with 10 nucleotides matching TRBD1. CDR3 length: 15 amino acids. The ends lost 8 bases at V and 9 bases at J; junction bases unmatched: 10. Per germline, CDR1 LNHDA and CDR2 SQIVND (reference sequence). In DNA, the CDR3 is TGTGCCAGTGGGCCGACAGGGGGCTCTAGTTCACCCCTCCACTTT. This translates into CASGPTGGSSSPLHF.

The V and J genes are TRBV15 and TRBJ2-6; 7 bases fit TRBD1. J lost 2 bases, V lost 7 bases, and 2 bases had no gene match. Germline assignment: CDR1 LNHNV and CDR2 YYDKDF (reference sequence). The CDR3 is 14 amino acids. The CDR3 region is CATTQGAGANVLTF. CDR3 coding DNA: TGTGCCACCACCCAGGGGGCTGGGGCCAACGTCCTGACTTTC.

The table lists this clone with a count of one. This chain joins TRBV5-4 and TRBJ1-2, with D perhaps TRBD1 (5 bases). Per germline, CDR1 SGHNT and CDR2 YYREEE (reference sequence). CDR3 length: 14 amino acids. V lost 1 base to trimming and J lost 3 bases, with 10 bases between them. CDR3 loop: CASSLPPGDYGYTF. The CDR3 DNA follows: TGTGCCAGCAGCTTGCCCCCGGGGGACTATGGCTACACCTTC.